The clone carrying this TCR beta chain was counted at least ten times. Its antigen remains unknown. The sample is drawn from a study of T-cell memory formation after mild COVID-19. General study points: Mainly in CM and EM were contracting CD4+ clones; CD8+ were in EMRA.

TCRdb ran MiXCR on the 5' RACE reads and lists one entry per CDR3 protein. The top ten clones hold over 1.5% of a sample with under 35,000 distinct CDR3 sequences, 20% to 25% of them seen once. The TCR was taken from an adult who had mild COVID-19 (a few samples of this study predate the infection). Cell type and time point are not known. Material for sequencing was PBMCs or a T cell subset sorted from them (not recorded which).

The CDR3 bases are TGTGCCAGCAGCTTCGGCAGGGGTTCGTTTAACGAGCAGTACTTC. Translating it yields CASSFGRGSFNEQYF. V is TRBV7-2 and J is TRBJ2-7; maybe TRBD1 (6 bases). This CDR3 spans 15 amino acids. Germline assignment: CDR1 SGHTA and CDR2 FQGNSA. V lost 3 bases, J lost 5 bases, and 17 bases lay in between.